The clone carrying this T cell receptor (beta chain) has a handful of counts. Its cognate antigen is unknown. Alongside a J-beta primer mix, a sample-barcoded 5' primer served in a second PCR lasting 7 to 11 cycles. TCRdb called the 5' RACE reads again in MiXCR, with one record for every CDR3 protein. The table includes more than 1,000,000 distinct CDR3 sequences, roughly a quarter detected once. The sample belongs to a study of blood T cells in healthy people across ages. Overall study: Template switching recovered approximately one barcoded beta molecule for every two T cells.

Study-level findings and limits: The fall in TCR beta diversity per million T cells was roughly linear with age.

The ends lost 0 bases at V and 7 bases at J; junction bases unmatched: 3. The CDR3 spans 13 residues. Germline V lookup: CDR1 DFQATT, CDR2 SNEGSKA (reference sequence). The same sample was also used in a study of T cells of mothers and their children. That work states: Among related mother-child pairs, overlap was slightly higher than in unrelated pairs, though not significantly.

The rearrangement uses TRBV20-1 and TRBJ2-1; TRBD2 matches at 7 bases. This TCR came from a girl aged 2 to 10 in good health. Sample: blood. For the CDR3, the DNA is TGCAGTGCTAGAGATTTGGGGGGGAATGAGCAGTTCTTC. Its protein product is CSARDLGGNEQFF.